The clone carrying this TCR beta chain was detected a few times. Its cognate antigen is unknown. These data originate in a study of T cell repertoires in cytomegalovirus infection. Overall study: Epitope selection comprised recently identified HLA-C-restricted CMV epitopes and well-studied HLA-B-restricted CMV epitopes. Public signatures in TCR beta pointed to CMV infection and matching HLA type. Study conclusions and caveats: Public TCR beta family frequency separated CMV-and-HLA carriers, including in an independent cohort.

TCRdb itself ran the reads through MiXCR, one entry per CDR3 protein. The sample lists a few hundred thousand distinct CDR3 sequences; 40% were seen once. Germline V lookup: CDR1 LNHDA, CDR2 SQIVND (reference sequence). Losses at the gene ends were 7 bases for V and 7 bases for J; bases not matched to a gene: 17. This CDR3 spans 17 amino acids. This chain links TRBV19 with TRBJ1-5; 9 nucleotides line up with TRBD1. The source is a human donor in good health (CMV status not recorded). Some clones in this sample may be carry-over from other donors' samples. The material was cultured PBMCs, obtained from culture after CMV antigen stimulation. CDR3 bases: TGTGCCAGTACCACGCGAACAGGGGGCGCCCTAAGGCAGCCCCAGCATTTT. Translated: CASTTRTGGALRQPQHF.